This T cell receptor beta chain stems from a study of graft-versus-host responses after intestinal transplantation. Turning to the study itself: Anti-thymocyte globulin served as induction for all recipients, who then took tacrolimus and steroids for about three years.

The table lists this clone with a few counts. Antigen unknown. Trimming left V 2 bases short and J 6 bases short, with 13 bases between. The CDR3 runs 14 residues. Germline CDR1 is ENHRY and CDR2 is SYGVKD. Measured with immunoSEQ multiplex PCR; TCRdb has only the in-frame clones, and not every one. Found here are about 110,000 clones, roughly nine tenths of them singletons; the top ten hold 0.2% to 0.25%. The TCR was taken from a human donor who was the organ donor for an intestinal transplant. The V and J genes are TRBV10-3 and TRBJ1-2; a possible D gene is TRBD1 (6 bases). This specimen was unstimulated CD4+ T cells sorted from spleen or lymph node cells, taken before transplant. This CDR3 reads CAISEPGAEDGYTF. CDR3 in DNA: TGTGCCATCAGTGAGCCAGGGGCGGAGGATGGCTACACCTTC.